The 28 T cell receptor beta chains presented below share a single source sample, sequenced in a study of response to subunit inactivated influenza vaccine. TCRdb independently ran MiXCR on the RT-PCR reads; one entry per CDR3 protein. The data contain approximately 520,000 distinct CDR3 sequences, about 15% of them singletons. Material: CD4+ T cells sorted from PBMCs, obtained around 25 months after vaccination. Receptors were obtained from a man aged 50 to 69 who received an inactivated influenza vaccine.

The chain uses TRBV12-3 or TRBV12-4 and TRBJ2-7, with D perhaps matching TRBD1 (5 bases). V lost 6 bases, J lost 4 bases, and 13 bases lay in between. This CDR3 has 13 residues. The CDR3 nucleotides are TGTGCCAGCAGACGCAGGGCATCGTACGAGCAGTACTTC. As protein: CASRRRASYEQYF.

The V and J genes are TRBV20-1 and TRBJ1-2, with 7 bases aligning to TRBD1. Germline values: CDR1 DFQATT, CDR2 SNEGSKA (reference sequence). With V trimmed by 3 bases and J by 0 bases, 4 bases remained unmatched. The CDR3 loop spans 14 amino acids. The CDR3 loop reads CSASGTATNYGYTF. The CDR3 nucleotides read TGCAGTGCTAGTGGGACAGCAACTAACTATGGCTACACCTTC.

The V and J genes are TRBV20-1 and TRBJ2-7; D is perhaps TRBD2 (6 bases). V shed 5 bases and J shed 3 bases, with 23 bases lying between them. Germline CDR1 DFQATT, CDR2 SNEGSKA (reference sequence). The CDR3 runs to 16 residues. CDR3 coding DNA: TGCAGTGCTCGGAACTCCCGGAGGGAAATTCTCTACGAGCAGTACTTC. It yields the protein CSARNSRREILYEQYF.

The chain links TRBV24-1 to TRBJ1-2, with 8 bases fitting TRBD1. V was clipped by 3 bases and J by 3 bases; unmatched bases: 8. Germline V CDR1 and CDR2: KGHDR, SFDVKD. The CDR3 is 16 residues long. The CDR3 nucleotides read TGTGCCACCAGTGATGCTCAGGACAGGGTCGACTATGGCTACACCTTC. It specifies CATSDAQDRVDYGYTF.

In this sample, this clonotype turned up a few times. The chain carries TRBV28 and TRBJ1-6; D unclear. V lost 2 bases and J 0 bases, leaving 8 bases between the germline ends. Per the germline V gene, CDR1 is MDHEN and CDR2 is SYDVKM. This CDR3 comprises 16 residues. In DNA form, the CDR3 reads TGTGCCAGCAGTTTACCCGGGGTCTCCTATAATTCACCCCTCCACTTT. Its protein is CASSLPGVSYNSPLHF.

The chain is built from TRBV20-1 and TRBJ1-5; D unclear. In germline, CDR1 is DFQATT, CDR2 SNEGSKA (reference sequence). The CDR3 is made up of 13 amino acids. Trimming left V 3 bases short and J 5 bases short, with 11 bases between. The CDR3 region has the DNA TGCAGTGCTAGTAGGGAGGTCGATCAGCCCCAGCATTTT. Residues: CSASREVDQPQHF.

This clonotype was counted ten times or more. The chain has TRBV12-3 or TRBV12-4 and TRBJ2-3; D is uncertain. The V end lost 3 bases, the J end lost 1 base, and 8 bases lay between the germline ends. The CDR3 has 14 amino acids. CDR3 amino acids: CASSLFRGTDTQYF. For the CDR3, the DNA is TGTGCCAGCAGTTTGTTTAGGGGCACAGATACGCAGTATTTT.

The chain has TRBV12-3 or TRBV12-4 and TRBJ2-6, with a tentative D call TRBD1 (6 bases). This CDR3 has 18 residues. V was clipped by 5 bases and J by 4 bases, with 21 bases between them. The CDR3: CASSDSGTRSWGANVLTF. CDR3 DNA sequence: TGTGCCAGCAGTGACTCCGGGACAAGGTCTTGGGGGGCCAACGTCCTGACTTTC.

This clonotype was seen ten or more times. The chain has TRBV7-9 and TRBJ2-2; the D gene is possibly TRBD1 (5 bases). The CDR3 sequence is 16 residues long. Per the germline V gene, CDR1 is SEHNR and CDR2 is FQNEAQ (reference sequence). V lost 5 bases to trimming and J lost 0 bases, with 13 bases between them. In DNA form, the CDR3 reads TGTGCCAGCAGCACGGCCGGCAGGGCGAACACCGGGGAGCTGTTTTTT. Residues: CASSTAGRANTGELFF.

This clonotype was detected only a few times. V usage is TRBV6-1 and J usage is TRBJ1-6, with no clear D. There are 14 residues in the CDR3. Germline CDR1 is MNHNS and CDR2 is SASEGT. The V end lost 6 bases, the J end lost 5 bases, and 11 bases lay between the germline ends. The CDR3 nucleotides are TGTGCCAGCAGACTAGTTCGGAATAATTCACCCCTCCACTTT. Translated, it gives CASRLVRNNSPLHF.

This clonotype was recorded a few times. V gene TRBV6-6 combines with J gene TRBJ2-5; D is ambiguous. There are 12 residues in the CDR3. Trimming took off 0 bases at V and 1 base at J, with 0 bases between the two ends. CDR1 and CDR2 (germline): MNHNY, SVGAGI (reference sequence). The CDR3 here is CASSYSQETQYF. For the CDR3, the DNA is TGTGCCAGCAGTTACTCCCAAGAGACCCAGTACTTC.

This clonotype was counted only a few times. V gene TRBV20-1 combines with J gene TRBJ1-2; TRBD1 aligns across 7 bases. V dropped 1 base and J dropped 8; count of bases not matched to a gene: 10. The germline V gene has CDR1 DFQATT and CDR2 SNEGSKA (reference sequence). The CDR3 consists of 14 residues. DNA for the CDR3: TGCAGTGCTAGAGCCTTAGGGAGGGACAGCGGCTACACCTTC. This sequence encodes CSARALGRDSGYTF.

This clonotype was picked up a small number of times. The chain employs TRBV6-2 or TRBV6-3 and TRBJ2-5, with 11 bases identical to TRBD2. This CDR3 region has 17 residues. V gave up 5 bases and J gave up 2 bases; unmatched junction bases: 10. CDR1 is MNHEY and CDR2 is SVGEGT in the germline V gene. CDR3 nucleotide sequence: TGTGCCAGCAGTAGGGCCCAAGGGACTAGCGGACAAGAGACCCAGTACTTC. As protein: CASSRAQGTSGQETQYF.

The CDR3 region has the DNA TGTGCCACCAGTGATTTACCCGGGGCAAGCGACAATGAGCAGTTCTTC. Encoded protein: CATSDLPGASDNEQFF. The chain employs TRBV24-1 and TRBJ2-1, with D perhaps assigned TRBD1 or TRBD2 (5 bases each). Germline CDR1 is KGHDR and CDR2 is SFDVKD. V lost 1 base and J lost 5, with 14 bases in between. CDR3 length: 16 residues.

The CDR3 loop is CATSEGTGTPEETQYF. CDR3 coding DNA: TGTGCCACCAGTGAAGGAACCGGGACACCCGAAGAGACCCAGTACTTC. This chain uses TRBV24-1 with TRBJ2-5; perhaps TRBD1 as D (6 bases). This CDR3 spans 16 amino acids. Germline V gene lookup returns CDR1 KGHDR and CDR2 SFDVKD. V was pared by 4 bases and J by 3 bases, with 17 bases between.

This clonotype is termed medium-sized. V is TRBV5-1 and J is TRBJ2-2; D may match TRBD1 or TRBD2 (6 bases each). Germline CDR1 and CDR2: SGHRS and YFSETQ. The CDR3 runs 16 residues. V was clipped by 0 bases and J by 5 bases, with 14 bases between them. This chain's CDR3 is CASSLVATGRTGELFF. The CDR3 DNA is TGCGCCAGCAGCTTGGTTGCTACAGGGAGGACCGGGGAGCTGTTTTTT. Full variable domain (missing parts from reference TRBV5-1 and TRBJ2-2): KAGVTQTPRYLIKTRGQQVTLSCSPISGHRSVSWYQQTPGQGLQFLFEYFSETQRNKGNFPGRFSGRQFSNSRSEMNVSTLELGDSALYLCASSLVATGRTGELFFGEGSRLTVL.

V usage is TRBV6-1 and J usage is TRBJ2-2; D uncertain. Trimming took off 4 bases at V and 2 bases at J, with 8 bases between the two ends. The germline CDR1 and CDR2 sequences are MNHNS and SASEGT. The CDR3 runs to 14 residues. CDR3 protein: CASSGLTNTGELFF. CDR3 sequence (DNA): TGTGCCAGCAGTGGATTAACTAACACCGGGGAGCTGTTTTTT.

J is TRBJ2-3 and V is TRBV20-1, with 7 bases lining up with TRBD2. CDR1 is DFQATT and CDR2 is SNEGSKA in the germline V gene (reference sequence). CDR3 length: 14 amino acids. Trimming removed 3 bases from V and 2 bases from J; junction bases left unmatched: 5. The CDR3 loop reads CSASPGLLTDTQYF. The CDR3 DNA reads TGCAGTGCTAGTCCGGGACTACTCACAGATACGCAGTATTTT.

This clonotype was recorded a few times. The chain combines TRBV6-1 with TRBJ1-1; 8 nucleotides agree with TRBD1. With V trimmed by 7 bases and J by 4 bases, 14 bases remained unmatched. Germline V gives CDR1 MNHNS, CDR2 SASEGT. This CDR3 has 16 amino acids. This chain's CDR3 is CASNRDRKGWITEAFF. The CDR3 bases are TGTGCCAGCAACCGGGACAGGAAGGGTTGGATCACTGAAGCTTTCTTT.

Comment on this clonotype: One end of the junction is discordant with germline, which a read error may explain. The gene calls are TRBV19 and TRBJ2-1; D remains unclear. The CDR3 has 14 residues. CDR1 and CDR2 from the germline V gene are LNHDA and SQIVND (reference sequence). This CDR3 reads CASSIPIPYNDQFF. The DNA of the CDR3 is TGTGCCAGTAGTATTCCAATACCCTACAATGACCAGTTCTTC.

The genes are TRBV6-1 and TRBJ2-5; possibly TRBD2 for D (7 bases). V was clipped by 5 bases and J by 5 bases, with 18 bases between them. Germline V gives CDR1 MNHNS, CDR2 SASEGT. The CDR3 totals 15 residues. The CDR3 coding sequence is TGTGCCAGCAGTAAGGCGGGGGCTCTGGGGGAGACCCAGTACTTC. It encodes CASSKAGALGETQYF.

This clonotype was picked up a small number of times. The chain is built from TRBV3-1 and TRBJ2-2; TRBD1 is a possible D gene (5 bases). Germline CDR1 reads LGHDT; CDR2 reads YNNKEL (reference sequence). The CDR3 extends over 13 amino acids. The V end was cut by 4 bases, the J end by 6 bases, with 9 bases between. The CDR3 region has the DNA TGTGCCAGCAGCCGCCAGGGTGCCGGGGAGCTGTTTTTT. As protein: CASSRQGAGELFF.

This clonotype was seen more than once but under ten times. The chain has TRBV20-1 and TRBJ2-7, with 11 bases matching TRBD1. The CDR3 loop spans 13 amino acids. Per the germline V gene, CDR1 is DFQATT and CDR2 is SNEGSKA (reference sequence). After removal of 6 bases from V and 5 bases from J, the junction contained 6 bases not matched to a gene. The CDR3 sequence: CSAKGQGVNEQYF. The DNA for the CDR3 is TGCAGTGCCAAGGGACAGGGGGTCAACGAGCAGTACTTC.

Comment on this clonotype: Its ends do not fully match the called genes, so a read error is possible. The CDR3 DNA reads as TGCGCCAGCAGCTCGGGACAGGGGAACATCGGGGAGCTGTTTTTT. Its translation is CASSSGQGNIGELFF. V and J are TRBV5-1 and TRBJ2-2; TRBD1 aligns across 10 bases. From germline, CDR1 is SGHRS and CDR2 YFSETQ. CDR3 length: 15 amino acids.

A few counts support this clonotype. The J gene is TRBJ2-3, the V gene TRBV5-1; TRBD2 matches at 8 bases. The CDR3 has 16 residues. Germline V lookup: CDR1 SGHRS, CDR2 YFSETQ. V lost 0 bases and J lost 4; bases outside the gene matches: 7. The CDR3 loop is CASSLGGTRPPDTQYF. The CDR3 DNA reads TGCGCCAGCAGCTTGGGCGGGACTAGGCCCCCAGATACGCAGTATTTT.

This clonotype was picked up many times. The chain is built from TRBV9 and TRBJ2-3; tentatively, D is TRBD1 (6 bases). V lost 0 bases to trimming and J lost 2 bases, with 19 bases between them. The CDR3 has 18 residues. Germline assignment: CDR1 SGDLS and CDR2 YYNGEE. CDR3 loop: CASSVARGGGHFTDTQYF. The CDR3 DNA reads as TGTGCCAGCAGCGTAGCACGGGGTGGGGGACACTTCACAGATACGCAGTATTTT.

The chain couples TRBV12-3 or TRBV12-4 to TRBJ2-2; no clear D gene. This CDR3 has 15 residues. V was trimmed by 5 bases and J by 6 bases, leaving 16 bases between them. CDR3 bases: TGTGCCAGCAGTCCCCGACGGGCTGGGGCCGGGGAGCTGTTTTTT. Its protein is CASSPRRAGAGELFF.

J is TRBJ2-1 and V is TRBV5-5; D not resolved. Trimming stripped 3 bases from V and 7 bases from J, with 23 bases between. This CDR3 region has 17 residues. The germline gives CDR1 SGHKS, CDR2 YYEKEE (reference sequence). In DNA form, the CDR3 reads TGTGCCAGCAGCTCCCAGGACCCCACAACGCCCCCGAATGAGCAGTTCTTC. Encoded protein: CASSSQDPTTPPNEQFF.